Following are 32 T cell receptor beta chains from one sample sequenced in a study of blood T cell repertoires in COVID-19. Here immunoSEQ multiplex PCR was the method, and the copy in TCRdb shows in-frame clones only, minus some. The table shows under 300,000 clones, with around 86% occurring only once. The source material was peripheral blood. The receptors derive from a man aged 18 to 29 with active or convalescent COVID-19.

V gene TRBV7-9 combines with J gene TRBJ1-1; a possible D gene is TRBD1 (5 bases). Trimming left V 5 bases short and J 1 base short, with 11 bases between. The CDR3 is 14 residues long. Germline assignment: CDR1 SEHNR and CDR2 FQNEAQ (reference sequence). CDR3 nucleotides: TGTGCCAGCAGCCCGGGCGACAGGAACACTGAAGCTTTCTTT. Protein product: CASSPGDRNTEAFF. The full variable domain, its missing parts supplied by reference TRBV7-9 and TRBJ1-1, is DTGVSQNPRHKITKRGQNVTFRCDPISEHNRLYWYRQTLGQGPEFLTYFQNEAQLEKSRLLSDRFSAERPKGSFSTLEIQRTEQGDSAMYLCASSPGDRNTEAFFGQGTRLTVV.

This clone was seen just once. The chain uses TRBV6-1 and TRBJ2-7, with 7 bases identical to TRBD2. This CDR3 has 18 residues. Losses at the gene ends were 3 bases for V and 9 bases for J; bases not matched to a gene: 23. CDR1 is MNHNS, CDR2 SASEGT, per germline. The DNA of the CDR3 is TGTGCCAGCAGTGATGTGGGGGGGACGTCCGACGGGGGTTCGAGGCAGTACTTC. Translated: CASSDVGGTSDGGSRQYF.

The chain is built from TRBV10-3 and TRBJ2-1; TRBD2 matches 13 bases. Germline values: CDR1 ENHRY, CDR2 SYGVKD. This CDR3 contains 13 residues. The trim removed 11 bases at V and 9 bases at J, leaving 7 bases unmatched. The DNA for the CDR3 is TGTGCCCTTGGACTAGCGGGAGCGGGTGAGCAGTTCTTC. Amino acids: CALGLAGAGEQFF.

The rearrangement links TRBV21-1 to TRBJ2-7; the tabulated D call, TRBD2, remains unverified against the DNA. TRBV21-1 is reported as a pseudogene. The CDR3 is 14 residues long. DNA for the CDR3: TGTGCCAGCAGCAAAGCGGAGCCGGCTAGGGAGCAGTACTTC. It specifies CASSKAEPAREQYF.

This chain connects TRBV28 to TRBJ2-7; TRBD1 aligns across 7 bases. The CDR3 contains 15 residues. The V gene's germline CDR1 is MDHEN and CDR2 SYDVKM. Trimming removed 5 bases from V and 1 base from J; junction bases left unmatched: 8. In nucleotides, the CDR3 is TGTGCCAGCAGTCCAGGGGGACGTCTATCCTACGAGCAGTACTTC. Translated, it gives CASSPGGRLSYEQYF.

This clone appeared a few times. V gene TRBV6-5 combines with J gene TRBJ1-1; weak D call: TRBD1 (5 bases). The V end was cut by 2 bases, the J end by 1 base, with 8 bases between. Germline loops: CDR1 MNHEY, CDR2 SVGAGI. The CDR3 covers 14 residues. CDR3 in amino acids: CASSYRTTNTEAFF. As DNA, the CDR3 is TGTGCCAGCAGTTACCGGACAACGAACACTGAAGCTTTCTTT.

The chain recombines TRBV30 with TRBJ1-2, with 8 bases matching TRBD1. Germline V gene data show CDR1 as GTSNPN and CDR2 as SVGIG (reference sequence). The V segment lost 5 bases and the J segment 6 bases; nucleotides outside the gene matches: 8. The CDR3 length is 13 residues. This CDR3 is CAWPRQGHHGYTF. CDR3 coding DNA: TGTGCCTGGCCCCGACAGGGGCACCATGGCTACACCTTC.

The chain combines TRBV6-6 with TRBJ1-1, with no clear D. Germline CDR1 MNHNY, CDR2 SVGAGI (reference sequence). This CDR3 has 12 amino acids. Trimming left V 6 bases short and J 0 bases short, with 5 bases between. CDR3 region: CASSGMNTEAFF. The CDR3 DNA reads TGTGCCAGCAGCGGGATGAACACTGAAGCTTTCTTT.

This chain links TRBV19 with TRBJ2-3, with TRBD2 as a possible D gene (6 bases). Trimming shortened V by 3 bases and J by 4 bases, and 14 bases separated the two germline ends. The CDR3 is 15 residues long. Germline CDR1 reads LNHDA; CDR2 reads SQIVND (reference sequence). Here the CDR3 DNA reads TGTGCCAGTAGTATCCTCGGAGGGATTCCAGATACGCAGTATTTT. This sequence encodes CASSILGGIPDTQYF.

The chain has TRBV19 and TRBJ2-5, with 12 bases aligning to TRBD1. CDR3 length: 15 residues. Germline CDR1 LNHDA, CDR2 SQIVND (reference sequence). V gave up 5 bases and J gave up 5 bases; unmatched junction bases: 6. DNA of the CDR3: TGTGCCAGTAGTCTGGGGACAGGGGGCGCGGAGACCCAGTACTTC. Encoded protein: CASSLGTGGAETQYF.

The sample holds one count of this clone. The chain links TRBV5-5 to TRBJ1-1; D might be TRBD1 (5 bases). The V gene's germline CDR1 is SGHKS and CDR2 YYEKEE (reference sequence). This CDR3 is 14 amino acids long. The ends were cut back, 3 bases at V and 1 base at J, with 10 bases in the middle. CDR3 amino acids: CASSSGGSNTEAFF. CDR3 DNA: TGTGCCAGCAGCTCGGGGGGTTCGAACACTGAAGCTTTCTTT. Using reference TRBV5-5 and TRBJ1-1 for the parts outside the CDR3, the full variable domain is DAGVTQSPTHLIKTRGQQVTLRCSPISGHKSVSWYQQVLGQGPQFIFQYYEKEERGRGNFPDRFSARQFPNYSSELNVNALLLGDSALYLCASSSGGSNTEAFFGQGTRLTVV.

The chain uses TRBV6-5 and TRBJ1-4; 11 nucleotides match TRBD1. The CDR3 covers 16 residues. Germline V gene data show CDR1 as MNHEY and CDR2 as SVGAGI. Trimming at V came to 3 bases and at J to 7 bases, leaving 7 bases not matched to a gene. In DNA, the CDR3 is TGTGCCAGCAGTTATGGGCGGACAGGGGGCACTGAAAAACTGTTTTTT. It yields the protein CASSYGRTGGTEKLFF.

This clone was counted once. The chain is built from TRBV13 and TRBJ1-6, with D uncertain. Trimming shortened V by 3 bases and J by 5 bases, and 11 bases separated the two germline ends. Germline V lookup: CDR1 PRHDT, CDR2 FYEKMQ (reference sequence). The CDR3 spans 15 residues. CDR3 sequence reads: CASSFRRRNNSPLHF. In nucleotides, the CDR3 is TGTGCCAGCAGCTTTCGACGGAGGAATAATTCACCCCTCCACTTT.

This clone was recorded only once. The chain couples TRBV7-6 to TRBJ1-5; no clear D. The CDR3 sequence is 13 residues long. CDR1 SGHVS and CDR2 FNYEAQ come from the germline V gene. Trimming stripped 3 bases from V and 4 bases from J, with 7 bases between. The CDR3 reads CASSFGENQPQHF. The CDR3 bases are TGTGCCAGCAGCTTCGGGGAGAATCAGCCCCAGCATTTT.

The chain is built from TRBV7-9 and TRBJ2-1; TRBD2 agrees at 12 bases. The junction had 7 bases not matched to a gene; V was cut back by 5 bases and J by 8 bases. The germline V gene encodes CDR1 SEHNR and CDR2 FQNEAQ (reference sequence). This CDR3 spans 15 amino acids. CDR3 protein: CASSLTSGRIYEQFF. The CDR3 coding sequence is TGTGCCAGCAGCCTAACTAGCGGGAGGATTTATGAGCAGTTCTTC. Complete variable domain (other parts from reference TRBV7-9 and TRBJ2-1): DTGVSQNPRHKITKRGQNVTFRCDPISEHNRLYWYRQTLGQGPEFLTYFQNEAQLEKSRLLSDRFSAERPKGSFSTLEIQRTEQGDSAMYLCASSLTSGRIYEQFFGPGTRLTVL.

V and J are TRBV18 and TRBJ1-2; TRBD1 matches 9 bases. V trimming: 6 bases; J trimming: 6 bases; junction bases outside the gene matches: 5. The CDR3 has 13 residues. Germline V gene data show CDR1 as KGHSH and CDR2 as LQKENI. CDR3 nucleotide sequence: TGTGCCAGCTCGCAGGACAGGGGTGATGGCTACACCTTC. As protein: CASSQDRGDGYTF.

The chain links TRBV28 to TRBJ1-5; TRBD1 agrees at 8 bases. Germline lookup yields CDR1 MDHEN and CDR2 SYDVKM. Germline trimming cut 6 bases from V and 5 bases from J; bases unmatched to any gene: 9. The CDR3 runs to 15 residues. The CDR3: CASRPTDRADQPQHF. The DNA for the CDR3 is TGTGCCAGCAGGCCAACGGACAGGGCCGATCAGCCCCAGCATTTT.

This rearrangement joins TRBV5-1 to TRBJ2-3; D might be TRBD1 (5 bases). Germline CDR1 reads SGHRS; CDR2 reads YFSETQ. This CDR3 has 16 residues. V was cut by 5 bases and J by 1 base, with 17 bases left in between. CDR3: CASRPPGLRGTDTQYF. The CDR3 region has the DNA TGCGCCAGCAGACCGCCGGGCCTCAGGGGCACAGATACGCAGTATTTT.

The V gene is TRBV7-6, the J gene TRBJ2-1, with no clear D. The V end lost 2 bases, the J end lost 0 bases, and 11 bases lay between the germline ends. Germline CDR1 SGHVS, CDR2 FNYEAQ. The CDR3 length is 16 residues. The CDR3 is CASSLSVVSSYNEQFF. The CDR3 region has the DNA TGTGCCAGCAGCTTATCCGTAGTAAGCTCCTACAATGAGCAGTTCTTC.

The rearrangement links TRBV6-6 to TRBJ1-1; D gene unclear. CDR3 size: 15 residues. Looked up from germline, CDR1 is MNHNY and CDR2 is SVGAGI (reference sequence). Deletions cut 4 bases from V and 2 bases from J, with 14 bases between. CDR3: CASSWEFVGNTEAFF. The DNA of the CDR3 is TGTGCCAGCAGTTGGGAGTTCGTGGGAAACACTGAAGCTTTCTTT.

The gene calls are TRBV4-2 and TRBJ1-5, with D possibly TRBD1 on 5 matching bases. Germline V lookup: CDR1 LGHNA, CDR2 YNFKEQ. The V end lost 0 bases, the J end lost 4 bases, and 10 bases lay between the germline ends. This CDR3 contains 15 residues. The CDR3 DNA sequence: TGTGCCAGCAGCCAAGATTTTAGACAGAATCAGCCCCAGCATTTT. Its protein product is CASSQDFRQNQPQHF.

The J gene is TRBJ1-4, the V gene TRBV7-9, with 7 bases lining up with TRBD1. V lost 4 bases and J lost 5; bases outside the gene matches: 4. The CDR3 extends over 14 amino acids. The germline V gene encodes CDR1 SEHNR and CDR2 FQNEAQ (reference sequence). CDR3 loop: CASSSGTENEKLFF. The CDR3 DNA is TGTGCCAGCAGCTCCGGGACAGAGAATGAAAAACTGTTTTTT. Based on the CDR3 plus reference TRBV7-9 and TRBJ1-4, the full variable domain is DTGVSQNPRHKITKRGQNVTFRCDPISEHNRLYWYRQTLGQGPEFLTYFQNEAQLEKSRLLSDRFSAERPKGSFSTLEIQRTEQGDSAMYLCASSSGTENEKLFFGSGTQLSVL.

There are a few counts of this clone. The J gene is TRBJ1-3, the V gene TRBV24-1; D gene uncertain. The V end was cut by 4 bases, the J end by 6 bases, with 9 bases between. The CDR3 runs 13 residues. CDR1 KGHDR and CDR2 SFDVKD come from the germline V gene. The CDR3 DNA sequence: TGTGCCACCAGTGACCCTACTGAAAACACCATATATTTT. It is translated as CATSDPTENTIYF.

This clone was detected only a few times. This sequence joins TRBV6-1 and TRBJ2-3, with 9 bases aligning to TRBD1. Per germline, CDR1 MNHNS and CDR2 SASEGT. J was trimmed by 10 bases and V by 0 bases; bases with no gene match: 5. The CDR3 is made up of 14 amino acids. The CDR3 region has the DNA TGTGCCAGCAGTGAAGCGGGACAGGGTCATTCGCAGTATTTT. Encoded protein: CASSEAGQGHSQYF.

Concerning this clone: This same CDR3 is encoded by further DNA sequences in the sample. The gene calls are TRBV6-5 and TRBJ1-3; no clear D gene. CDR1 and CDR2 (germline): MNHEY, SVGAGI. This CDR3 has 15 amino acids. The V gene lost 0 bases and the J gene lost 1 base, with 7 bases spanning the gap. The CDR3 DNA sequence: TGTGCCAGCAGTTACTCGACGGGGTCTGGAAACACCATATATTTT. Encoded protein: CASSYSTGSGNTIYF.

CDR3 residues: CASSVSPTHNQPQHF. The CDR3 nucleotides read TGTGCCAGCAGCGTAAGCCCCACTCACAATCAGCCCCAGCATTTT. V gene TRBV9 combines with J gene TRBJ1-5; D ambiguous. Trimming removed 1 base at V and 3 bases at J, with 11 bases between. CDR3 length: 15 amino acids. From germline, CDR1 is SGDLS and CDR2 YYNGEE.

The V gene is TRBV7-3, the J gene TRBJ1-2; 11 nucleotides match TRBD1. V was pared by 0 bases and J by 0 bases, with 3 bases of the junction left unmatched. The CDR3 runs to 17 residues. CDR1 is SGHTA and CDR2 is FQGTGA in the germline V gene. CDR3 bases: TGTGCCAGCAGCTTAACAGGGACAGGGGGAGCTAACTATGGCTACACCTTC. Amino acid sequence: CASSLTGTGGANYGYTF.

The chain couples TRBV2 to TRBJ1-5; TRBD1 is a possible D gene (6 bases). CDR1 is SNHLY, CDR2 FYNNEI, per germline. The V gene lost 5 bases and the J gene lost 0 bases, with 11 bases spanning the gap. This CDR3 has 15 amino acids. DNA for the CDR3: TGTGCCAGCAGTATACAGGGAGTTAGCAATCAGCCCCAGCATTTT. It specifies CASSIQGVSNQPQHF.

The V and J genes are TRBV9 and TRBJ2-7; 8 bases are shared with TRBD1. CDR1 is SGDLS, CDR2 YYNGEE, per germline. V lost 4 bases, J lost 1 base, and 10 bases stayed unmatched. The CDR3 consists of 16 residues. The CDR3 nucleotides are TGTGCCAGCAGCCCGCGGACAGGGTCCTTATCCTACGAGCAGTACTTC. As protein: CASSPRTGSLSYEQYF.

The chain recombines TRBV18 with TRBJ1-4; possibly TRBD1 for D (5 bases). The germline gives CDR1 KGHSH, CDR2 LQKENI. Trimming pared 3 bases from V and 6 bases from J, leaving 11 bases between. The CDR3 runs to 14 residues. The CDR3 sequence: CASSPAGGDEKLFF. CDR3 sequence (DNA): TGTGCCAGCTCACCCGCGGGGGGGGATGAAAAACTGTTTTTT.

The chain carries TRBV11-3 and TRBJ1-1; TRBD1 aligns across 7 bases. This CDR3 has 13 amino acids. The trim removed 4 bases at V and 6 bases at J, leaving 5 bases unmatched. The germline gives CDR1 SGHNT, CDR2 YENEEA. The chain's CDR3 is CASSWTGRSEAFF. The CDR3 nucleotides are TGTGCCAGCAGCTGGACAGGAAGGTCTGAAGCTTTCTTT.

The rearrangement joins TRBV3-1 (or the pseudogene TRBV3-2) to TRBJ2-7; 8 nucleotides agree with TRBD2. The CDR3 loop spans 15 amino acids. From germline, CDR1 is LGHDT and CDR2 YNNKEL (reference sequence). The J segment lost 1 base and the V segment lost 3 bases, leaving 5 bases of the junction unmatched. The CDR3 reads CASSHSGGGSYEQYF. The CDR3 bases are TGTGCCAGCAGCCATTCGGGAGGGGGATCCTACGAGCAGTACTTC.